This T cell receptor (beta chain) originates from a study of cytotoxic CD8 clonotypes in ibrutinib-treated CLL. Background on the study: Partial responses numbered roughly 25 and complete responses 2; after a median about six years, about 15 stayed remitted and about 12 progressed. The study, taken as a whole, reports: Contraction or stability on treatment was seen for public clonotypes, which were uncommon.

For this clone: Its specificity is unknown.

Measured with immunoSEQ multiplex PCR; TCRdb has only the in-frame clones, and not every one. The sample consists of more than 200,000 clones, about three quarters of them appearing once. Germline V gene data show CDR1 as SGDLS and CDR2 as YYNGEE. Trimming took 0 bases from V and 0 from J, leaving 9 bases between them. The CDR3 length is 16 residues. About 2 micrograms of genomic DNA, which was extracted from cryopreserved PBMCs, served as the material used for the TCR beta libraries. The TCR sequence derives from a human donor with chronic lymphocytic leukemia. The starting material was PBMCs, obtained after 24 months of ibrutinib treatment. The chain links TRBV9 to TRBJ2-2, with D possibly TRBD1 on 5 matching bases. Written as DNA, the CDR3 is TGTGCCAGCAGCGTAGGACAGCTTACGAACACCGGGGAGCTGTTTTTT. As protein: CASSVGQLTNTGELFF.